The source of this T cell receptor beta chain is a study of T-cell memory formation after mild COVID-19. This clonotype was counted between two and nine times. Antigen: not known. TCR alpha and TCR beta cDNA libraries carrying sample barcodes and UMIs came from 5'RACE with constant-segment primers. TCRdb reanalysed the 5' RACE reads using MiXCR and keeps one entry per CDR3 protein. The table has 550,000 to 600,000 distinct CDR3 sequences, about 20% seen once. The CDR3 totals 17 residues. Trimming cost V 4 bases and J 0 bases; bases outside gene matches: 9. Germline V CDR1 and CDR2: LNHDA, SQIVND (reference sequence). Findings and limits, study-wide: Confirmation was lacking for SARS-CoV-2 specificity of second-wave clones that peaked on day 37.

The sequenced sample was PBMCs or a T cell subset sorted from them (not recorded which). The source of this sequence is an adult woman who had mild COVID-19 (a few samples of this study predate the infection). Cell type and time point are not known. The chain is built from TRBV19 and TRBJ2-1; 7 bases map to TRBD2. The CDR3 DNA follows: TGTGCCAGTAGTACCGATCTAGCGGAAACCTCCTACAATGAGCAGTTCTTC. Translation: CASSTDLAETSYNEQFF.